The 16 T cell receptor beta chains below all came from one sample that was sequenced in a study of beta chain features in type 1 diabetes. Expressed TCRB transcripts were sequenced because the isolated RNA had all been reverse transcribed beforehand. Sequencing was performed with immunoSEQ multiplex PCR; in TCRdb, only in-frame clones are kept and a portion is missing. Found here are hundreds of thousands of clones, 15% to 19% of them singletons; the top ten hold around 0.1%. Input material: naive CD4+ T cells from blood. All receptors come from a man aged 18 to 29 in good health.

The rearrangement uses TRBV18 and TRBJ2-1; 10 bases match TRBD1. This CDR3 contains 16 residues. J lost 2 bases, V lost 2 bases, and 3 bases had no gene match. Germline loops: CDR1 KGHSH, CDR2 LQKENI. DNA of the CDR3: TGTGCCAGCTCACCATTGGGACAGGGGACCTACAATGAGCAGTTCTTC. As protein: CASSPLGQGTYNEQFF.

This chain uses TRBV29-1 with TRBJ2-2; 7 positions match TRBD1. The CDR3 is 13 amino acids. Germline lookup yields CDR1 SQVTM and CDR2 ANQGSEA. The J segment lost 6 bases and the V segment lost 0 bases, leaving 1 base of the junction unmatched. CDR3 coding DNA: TGCAGCGTTGAAGAAACAGGGGCCGGGGAGCTGTTTTTT. Translation: CSVEETGAGELFF.

This clone was observed a few times. V gene TRBV6-5 combines with J gene TRBJ2-1; 7 positions match TRBD2. This CDR3 region has 14 residues. From germline, CDR1 is MNHEY and CDR2 SVGAGI. J lost 4 bases, V lost 5 bases, and 5 bases had no gene match. The chain's CDR3 is CASSRHGRYNEQFF. DNA for the CDR3: TGTGCCAGCAGTCGGCACGGGAGGTACAATGAGCAGTTCTTC.

The rearrangement uses TRBV28 and TRBJ2-2; the D is unclear. Germline V CDR1 and CDR2: MDHEN, SYDVKM. The CDR3 is 14 amino acids. V was trimmed by 1 base and J by 2 bases, leaving 5 bases between them. The CDR3 reads CASSLSVNTGELFF. The CDR3 nucleotides read TGTGCCAGCAGTTTATCGGTCAACACCGGGGAGCTGTTTTTT.

Comments on this clone: Within the sample, other DNA sequences also encode this same CDR3. V usage is TRBV28 and J usage is TRBJ2-7; D not resolved. CDR3 size: 15 residues. Trimming removed 6 bases at V and 2 bases at J, with 17 bases between. Germline loops: CDR1 MDHEN, CDR2 SYDVKM. CDR3 amino acids: CASSSTGKTPYEQYF. The CDR3 DNA follows: TGTGCCAGCAGCTCTACCGGCAAGACGCCCTACGAGCAGTACTTC.

V usage is TRBV5-1 and J usage is TRBJ2-5; the D gene could be TRBD1 or TRBD2 (7 bases each). CDR3 size: 14 residues. Looked up from germline, CDR1 is SGHRS and CDR2 is YFSETQ. V shed 0 bases and J shed 5 bases, with 11 bases lying between them. The CDR3 here is CASSLAGGGETQYF. The CDR3 nucleotides are TGCGCCAGCAGCTTGGCAGGGGGAGGGGAGACCCAGTACTTC.

The chain joins TRBV19 to TRBJ2-5, with a possible D match to TRBD2 (6 bases). This CDR3 region has 13 residues. CDR1 and CDR2 from the germline V gene are LNHDA and SQIVND (reference sequence). The V end was cut by 6 bases, the J end by 4 bases, with 12 bases between. For the CDR3, the DNA is TGTGCCAGTAGATCGGCGGGAACAGAGACCCAGTACTTC. Encoded protein: CASRSAGTETQYF.

A word on this clone: The CDR3 ends on some other residue instead of the conserved phenylalanine or tryptophan, so this is likely a read error. The limits of the CDR3 on the DNA are not certain, so only TCRdb's listed CDR3 is given. The J gene is TRBJ2-7, the V gene TRBV6-1; whether TRBD2, the table's D call, matches the DNA was not checked. Per germline, CDR1 MNHNS and CDR2 SASEGT. The CDR3 length is 14 residues, termini included. The CDR3 protein is CASSEEGRLGTRVL.

This clone has only a few counts. This chain uses TRBV11-3 with TRBJ1-3; D is undetermined. Germline CDR1 SGHNT, CDR2 YENEEA. The CDR3 sequence is 13 residues long. The ends were cut back, 5 bases at V and 2 bases at J, with 7 bases in the middle. CDR3 region: CASSMDPGNTIYF. The DNA of the CDR3 is TGTGCCAGCAGCATGGACCCTGGAAACACCATATATTTT.

The sample holds a few counts of this clone. The chain couples TRBV19 to TRBJ1-1; 9 positions match TRBD1. Germline V gene data show CDR1 as LNHDA and CDR2 as SQIVND (reference sequence). V shed 9 bases, J shed 4 bases, and the junction held 9 bases outside the gene matches. This CDR3 spans 14 amino acids. The CDR3: CASSRDRVVTEAFF. The CDR3 coding sequence is TGTGCCAGCTCCCGGGACAGGGTAGTCACTGAAGCTTTCTTT. The entire variable domain, with the rest obtained from reference TRBV19 and TRBJ1-1, is as follows: DGGITQSPKYLFRKEGQNVTLSCEQNLNHDAMYWYRQDPGQGLRLIYYSQIVNDFQKGDIAEGYSVSREKKESFPLTVTSAQKNPTAFYLCASSRDRVVTEAFFGQGTRLTVV.

There are a few counts of this clone. The genes are TRBV5-4 and TRBJ2-7; TRBD2 is a possible D gene (6 bases). V gave up 1 base and J gave up 6 bases, with 17 bases separating them. The CDR3 has 15 amino acids. Germline CDR1 and CDR2: SGHNT and YYREEE (reference sequence). CDR3 amino acids: CASSLRRAALREQYF. As DNA, the CDR3 is TGTGCCAGCAGCTTGAGGAGGGCGGCTTTACGCGAGCAGTACTTC.

This clone has more than one count but fewer than ten. The chain carries TRBV25-1 and TRBJ2-7, with D perhaps matching TRBD2 (5 bases). Germline assignment: CDR1 MGHDK and CDR2 SYGVNS. CDR3 size: 12 residues. The V end lost 3 bases, the J end lost 6 bases, and 9 bases lay between the germline ends. This CDR3 is CASSDSGSEQYF. The CDR3 DNA sequence: TGTGCCAGCAGTGACTCGGGATCCGAGCAGTACTTC.

A remark on this clone: The same CDR3 can be traced to other DNA sequences in this sample. The chain is built from TRBV7-2 and TRBJ1-4; 8 nucleotides align to TRBD1. From germline, CDR1 is SGHTA and CDR2 FQGNSA. The CDR3 is made up of 14 amino acids. V was pared by 5 bases and J by 8 bases, with 7 bases of the junction left unmatched. This CDR3 reads CASSLGQGGEKLFF. CDR3 coding DNA: TGTGCCAGCAGCCTCGGACAGGGAGGGGAAAAACTGTTTTTT.

The sample holds a few counts of this clone. This chain joins TRBV30 and TRBJ2-1; 9 bases are shared with TRBD2. V was clipped by 3 bases and J by 6 bases; unmatched bases: 0. CDR1 GTSNPN and CDR2 SVGIG come from the germline V gene (reference sequence). The length of the CDR3 is 12 residues. Written as DNA, the CDR3 is TGTGCCTGGAGGCGGGGGGGCAATGAGCAGTTCTTC. Translating it yields CAWRRGGNEQFF.

This clone was seen more than once but under ten times. The CDR3 DNA reads TGTGCCAGCAGTACCGCTGGAAACACCATATATTTT. This gives the protein CASSTAGNTIYF. The J gene is TRBJ1-3, the V gene TRBV6-5; no firm D call. The V end lost 5 bases, the J end lost 2 bases, and 4 bases lay between the germline ends. This CDR3 region has 12 residues. Germline V gene lookup returns CDR1 MNHEY and CDR2 SVGAGI.

The chain uses TRBV27 and TRBJ2-6, with D maybe TRBD2 (6 bases). Germline V gene lookup returns CDR1 MNHEY and CDR2 SMNVEV (reference sequence). The CDR3 loop spans 16 amino acids. V lost 4 bases and J 0 bases, leaving 10 bases between the germline ends. Here the CDR3 DNA reads TGTGCCAGCAGTTGGACTATGACCTCTGGGGCCAACGTCCTGACTTTC. Translation: CASSWTMTSGANVLTF.